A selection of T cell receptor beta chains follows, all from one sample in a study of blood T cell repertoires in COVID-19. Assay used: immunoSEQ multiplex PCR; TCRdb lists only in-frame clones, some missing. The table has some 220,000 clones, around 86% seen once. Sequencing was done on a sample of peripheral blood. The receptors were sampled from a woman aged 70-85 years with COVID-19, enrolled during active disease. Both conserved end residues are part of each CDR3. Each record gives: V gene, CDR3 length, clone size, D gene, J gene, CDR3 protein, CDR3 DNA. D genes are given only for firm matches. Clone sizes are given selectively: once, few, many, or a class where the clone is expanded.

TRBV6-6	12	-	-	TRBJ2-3	CASSGDGDTQYF	TGTGCCAGCAGTGGAGACGGTGATACGCAGTATTTT
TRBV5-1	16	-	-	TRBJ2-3	CASSLGASTSPDTQYF	TGCGCCAGCAGCTTGGGAGCTAGCACGTCCCCAGATACGCAGTATTTT
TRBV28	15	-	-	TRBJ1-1	CASSLAPELWGEAFF	TGTGCCAGCAGTTTAGCCCCGGAGCTTTGGGGCGAAGCTTTCTTT
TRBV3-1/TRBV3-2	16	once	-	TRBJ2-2	CASSQGSPMNTGELFF	TGTGCCAGCAGCCAAGGGTCACCTATGAACACCGGGGAGCTGTTTTTT
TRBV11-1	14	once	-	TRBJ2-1	CASSLDNAYNEQFF	TGTGCCAGCAGCTTAGACAACGCCTACAATGAGCAGTTCTTC
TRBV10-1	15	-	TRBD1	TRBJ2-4	CASSDSGTGKNIQYF	TGCGCCAGCAGTGATTCTGGGACAGGGAAAAACATTCAGTACTTC
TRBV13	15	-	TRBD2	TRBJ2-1	CASSPPGLAGYEQFF	TGTGCCAGCAGCCCACCGGGACTAGCGGGATATGAGCAGTTCTTC
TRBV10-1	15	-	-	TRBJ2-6	CASPEGLSGANVLTF	TGCGCCAGCCCAGAGGGACTCTCTGGGGCCAACGTCCTGACTTTC
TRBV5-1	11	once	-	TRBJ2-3	CASSLGDTQYF	TGCGCCAGCAGCCTCGGGGATACGCAGTATTTT
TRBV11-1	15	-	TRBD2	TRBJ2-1	CASSFQREKGGEQFF	TGTGCCAGCAGCTTTCAGCGGGAGAAAGGGGGTGAGCAGTTCTTC
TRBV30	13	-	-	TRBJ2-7	CAWSVQGVYEQYF	TGTGCCTGGAGTGTACAGGGAGTTTACGAGCAGTACTTC
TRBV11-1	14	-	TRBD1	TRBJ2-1	CASKGTAHHNEQFF	TGTGCCAGCAAAGGGACAGCCCACCACAATGAGCAGTTCTTC
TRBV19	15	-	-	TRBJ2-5	CASSIAAGNQETQYF	TGTGCCAGTAGTATAGCGGCGGGCAACCAAGAGACCCAGTACTTC
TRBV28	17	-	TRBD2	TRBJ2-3	CASSLWASGRTTDTQYF	TGTGCCAGCAGTTTATGGGCTAGCGGGAGGACCACAGATACGCAGTATTTT
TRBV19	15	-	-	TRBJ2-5	CASSIGGLVKETQYF	TGTGCCAGTAGTATTGGGGGACTGGTAAAAGAGACCCAGTACTTC
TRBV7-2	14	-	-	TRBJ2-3	CASLAGTSTDTQYF	TGTGCCTCTTTGGCGGGAACAAGCACAGATACGCAGTATTTT
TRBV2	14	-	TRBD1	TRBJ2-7	CASSPGQGFYEQYF	TGTGCCAGCAGTCCGGGACAGGGCTTTTACGAGCAGTACTTC
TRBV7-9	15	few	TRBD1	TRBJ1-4	CASSSWDSKRGKLFF	TGTGCCAGCAGCTCCTGGGACAGCAAGAGGGGAAAACTGTTTTTT
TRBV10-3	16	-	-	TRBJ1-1	CAISDASVVLNTEAFF	TGTGCCATCAGTGATGCCTCGGTCGTTTTGAACACTGAAGCTTTCTTT
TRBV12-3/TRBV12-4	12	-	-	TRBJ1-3	CASSPVTGRINF	TGTGCCAGCAGTCCGGTTACAGGGAGAATTAATTTT
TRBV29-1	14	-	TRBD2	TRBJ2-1	CSVVGAGGHNEQFF	TGCAGCGTTGTGGGGGCGGGAGGGCACAATGAGCAGTTCTTC
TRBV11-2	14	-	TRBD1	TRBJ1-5	CASSFRQGNQPQHF	TGTGCCAGCAGCTTTAGACAGGGGAATCAGCCCCAGCATTTT
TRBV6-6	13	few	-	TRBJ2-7	CASSLGLVYEQYF	TGTGCCAGCAGCCTCGGACTCGTTTACGAGCAGTACTTC
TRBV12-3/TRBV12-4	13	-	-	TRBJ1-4	CASSLNQGEKLFF	TGTGCCAGCAGTTTAAATCAGGGGGAAAAACTGTTTTTT
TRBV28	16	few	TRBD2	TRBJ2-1	CASSFRSGSPRNEQFF	TGTGCCAGCAGTTTCCGGAGCGGGAGTCCCCGCAATGAGCAGTTCTTC
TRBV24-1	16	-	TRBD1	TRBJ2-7	CATSDTGDRGPYEQYF	TGTGCCACCAGTGATACCGGGGACAGGGGCCCCTACGAGCAGTACTTC
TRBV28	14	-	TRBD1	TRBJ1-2	CASSSGTGGISYTF	TGTGCCAGCAGTTCCGGGACAGGGGGGATCAGCTACACCTTC
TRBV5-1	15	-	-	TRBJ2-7	CASSLSGAGSYEQYF	TGCGCCAGCAGCTTGTCAGGGGCAGGAAGCTACGAGCAGTACTTC
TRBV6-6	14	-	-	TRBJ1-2	CASSLEGAPYGYTF	TGTGCCAGCAGTTTGGAGGGAGCTCCCTATGGCTACACCTTC
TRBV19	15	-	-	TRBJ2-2	CASSTQTGNTGELFF	TGTGCCAGTAGTACGCAGACAGGGAACACCGGGGAGCTGTTTTTT
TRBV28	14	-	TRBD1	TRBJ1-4	CASRPGTVNQKLFF	TGTGCCAGCAGACCAGGGACAGTGAACCAAAAACTGTTTTTT
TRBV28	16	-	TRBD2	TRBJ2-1	CAISGASGGTYNEQFF	TGTGCCATCTCTGGGGCTAGCGGGGGCACCTACAATGAGCAGTTCTTC
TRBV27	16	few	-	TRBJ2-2	CASSLSGGMSTGELFF	TGTGCCAGCAGTTTATCGGGCGGGATGAGCACCGGGGAGCTGTTTTTT
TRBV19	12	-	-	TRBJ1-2	CAGRKGVYGYTF	TGTGCCGGGAGAAAGGGGGTCTATGGCTACACCTTC
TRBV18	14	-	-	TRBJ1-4	CASSQTGKDEKLFF	TGTGCCAGCTCACAGACCGGGAAGGATGAAAAACTGTTTTTT
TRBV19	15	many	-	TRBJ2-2	CASSIDGSKAGELFF	TGTGCCAGTAGTATAGATGGTAGCAAGGCCGGGGAGCTGTTTTTT
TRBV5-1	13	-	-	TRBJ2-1	CASSLAGDNEQFF	TGCGCCAGCAGCTTGGCAGGGGACAATGAGCAGTTCTTC
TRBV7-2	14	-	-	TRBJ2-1	CASSLLGGVNEQFF	TGTGCCAGCAGCTTATTGGGCGGGGTCAATGAGCAGTTCTTC
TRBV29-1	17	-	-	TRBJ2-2	CSVVARLKQGIAGELFF	TGCAGCGTTGTCGCCCGACTAAAACAGGGTATCGCCGGGGAGCTGTTTTTT
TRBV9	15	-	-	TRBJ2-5	CASNLAAGPMETQYF	TGTGCCAGCAACTTAGCGGCAGGGCCAATGGAGACCCAGTACTTC
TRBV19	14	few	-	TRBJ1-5	CASSTVGHNQPQHF	TGTGCCAGTAGTACCGTGGGGCATAATCAGCCCCAGCATTTT
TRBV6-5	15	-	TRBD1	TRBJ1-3	CASAGDRGTGNTIYF	TGTGCCAGCGCGGGAGACAGGGGGACCGGAAACACCATATATTTT
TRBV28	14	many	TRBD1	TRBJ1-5	CASSERTGRWPQHF	TGTGCCAGCAGTGAAAGGACAGGGCGGTGGCCCCAGCATTTT
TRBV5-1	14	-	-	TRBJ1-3	CASSTGSAGNTIYF	TGCGCCAGCAGCACAGGCAGCGCTGGAAACACCATATATTTT
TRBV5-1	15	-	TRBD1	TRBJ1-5	CASSLEGGTNQPQHF	TGCGCCAGCAGCTTGGAAGGGGGCACAAATCAGCCCCAGCATTTT
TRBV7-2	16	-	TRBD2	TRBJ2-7	CASSLDGTSDFREQYF	TGTGCCAGCAGCTTAGATGGGACTAGTGACTTCAGGGAGCAGTACTTC
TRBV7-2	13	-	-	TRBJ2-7	CASSLRQTYEQYF	TGTGCCAGCAGCCTCCGACAGACCTACGAGCAGTACTTC
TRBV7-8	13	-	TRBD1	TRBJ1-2	CASSQTGTVGYTF	TGTGCCAGCAGCCAGACAGGGACTGTTGGCTACACCTTC
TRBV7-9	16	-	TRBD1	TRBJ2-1	CASSSTAGGLYNEQFF	TGTGCCAGCAGTTCTACAGCAGGGGGTTTATACAATGAGCAGTTCTTC
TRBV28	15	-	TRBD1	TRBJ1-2	CASSSNPTGGGGYTF	TGTGCCAGCAGTTCCAATCCTACAGGGGGCGGTGGCTACACCTTC
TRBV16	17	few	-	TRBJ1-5	CASSQDLWEGGNQPQHF	TGTGCCAGCAGCCAAGACTTGTGGGAGGGAGGGAATCAGCCCCAGCATTTT
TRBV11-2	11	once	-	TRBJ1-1	CASQSVAEAFF	TGTGCCAGCCAATCGGTCGCTGAAGCTTTCTTT
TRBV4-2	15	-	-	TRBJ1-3	CASSQVPGAGNTIYF	TGTGCCAGCAGCCAAGTTCCGGGTGCCGGAAACACCATATATTTT
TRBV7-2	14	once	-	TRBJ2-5	CASSLDWGRETQYF	TGTGCCAGCAGCTTAGATTGGGGCCGGGAGACCCAGTACTTC
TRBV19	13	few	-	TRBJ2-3	CASSIGVTDTQYF	TGTGCCAGTAGTATAGGCGTGACAGATACGCAGTATTTT
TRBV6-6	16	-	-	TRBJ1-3	CASSRRTERSGNTIYF	TGTGCCAGCAGTCGAAGGACAGAACGCTCTGGAAACACCATATATTTT
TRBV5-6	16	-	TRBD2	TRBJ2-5	CASSFPGGTIEETQYF	TGTGCCAGCAGCTTCCCGGGGGGGACTATAGAAGAGACCCAGTACTTC